What follows describes a single T cell receptor (beta chain). These data are taken from a study of CD8 T cells in Susac syndrome. TCR beta sequencing was performed on blood CD8+ and CD4+ T cells. Healthy donors served as the controls. They were matched for age and sex. The TEMRA cells underwent FACS enrichment, while the CD8+ and CD4+ T cells underwent negative isolation. An input of 0.5 to 1 ug of RNA was subjected to reverse transcription using random hexamers. TCRdb re-called the immunoSEQ multiplex PCR reads with MiXCR, one entry per CDR3 protein. The top ten clones hold around 0.31% of a sample with 70,000 to 100,000 distinct CDR3 sequences, 90% to 95% of them seen once. The sequence was collected from a human donor in good health. Sequenced: CD8+ T cells from PBMCs.

CDR3 protein: CASSYGRDGANVLTF. The CDR3 DNA is TGTGCCAGCAGTTACGGGAGGGATGGGGCCAACGTCCTGACTTTC. The rearrangement uses TRBV6-5 and TRBJ2-6, with 7 positions matching TRBD2. Germline V CDR1 and CDR2: MNHEY, SVGAGI. V lost 2 bases, J lost 3 bases, and 1 base stayed unmatched. This CDR3 contains 15 residues.